This T cell receptor (beta chain) was identified during a study of blood T cell repertoires in COVID-19. The CDR3 covers 15 residues. Trimming at V came to 4 bases and at J to 5 bases, leaving 8 bases not matched to a gene. Germline loops: CDR1 SEHNR, CDR2 FQNEAQ (reference sequence). The repertoire was sequenced with immunoSEQ multiplex PCR; TCRdb's copy has only in-frame clones and lacks some. The table shows approximately 210,000 clones, with 70% to 90% occurring only once. This chain connects TRBV7-9 to TRBJ2-7; TRBD1 aligns across 10 bases. Sample: peripheral blood. The source of this sequence is a man aged 35 to 55 with acute or convalescent COVID-19. CDR3 in amino acids: CASSSIPGQGNEQYF. The CDR3 DNA is TGTGCCAGCAGCTCAATCCCGGGACAGGGGAACGAGCAGTACTTC. Complete variable domain (other parts from reference TRBV7-9 and TRBJ2-7): DTGVSQNPRHKITKRGQNVTFRCDPISEHNRLYWYRQTLGQGPEFLTYFQNEAQLEKSRLLSDRFSAERPKGSFSTLEIQRTEQGDSAMYLCASSSIPGQGNEQYFGPGTRLTVT.